The source of this TCR beta chain is a study of blood T cell repertoires in COVID-19 (dated by TCRdb to the early 2020s). For context, the study as a whole: The collaborator samples originated in the United States, Italy and Spain and spanned the acute and convalescent phases of COVID-19. The dataset comprised deeply sampled blood TCRbeta repertoires from subjects exposed to, actively infected with, or recovered from COVID-19. Sample metadata almost always included a de-identified subject ID, COVID-19 status, age in years and sex. Where available, HLA class I and class II types were taken from metadata supplied by the sample provider and were not determined by assay-based typing. The material from the prospective study consisted of cDNA or gDNA derived from T cells, B-cell-depleted T cells, or PBMCs. The samples were drawn from two sources: the first 160 participants of the ongoing ImmuneRACE study, and 950 to 1,500 subjects contributed by 6 global collaborators. The repertoires were made available in a free public database intended to serve as a resource for research on the immune response to SARS-CoV-2.

The CDR3 spans 13 residues, from the cysteine through the phenylalanine. Only the CDR3 portion is preserved as DNA: 39 bases, with reading frame beginning at the first base. V and J lose 5 bases and 5 bases, and a span of 13 bases separates them. Looking up the germline V gene (reference sequence) yields CDR1 LNHDA and CDR2 SQIVND. Paper-wide results and their limitations: Clinical and demographic metadata were provided uncurated, with the amount varying by source and participant.

The immunoSEQ Assay, a bias-controlled multiplex PCR, was used to amplify TCRbeta CDR3 regions from genomic DNA. In the original analysis: The number of nucleated cells in each sample was estimated from the amplification of reference gene primers within the assay. To quantify the absolute abundance of each unique TCRbeta CDR3 rearrangement, sequence reads were collapsed and filtered. Productive Simpson clonality was computed per sample as the square root of Simpson's diversity index over productive rearrangements. Not all clones reach the TCRdb copy of this immuneACCESS table, which keeps in-frame sequences only. Checked studies attribute under half of the gap to unresolved V genes and leave the rest unexplained. V, J and clone size derive from that table, while D and trimming were established from the DNA sequence. The sample table shows under 250,000 clones, and about 87% are seen once. The ten largest clones take up around 2.6% of the sample.

This clone is a singleton in its sample. The antigen it binds to is not known. No base quality values were provided; no much bigger clone lies one nucleotide off. Participants in the prospective study were enrolled through a virtual design, were aged about 18 to 100 years, and lived in fewer than 30 United States geographic areas. In the prospective study, participants were assigned to cohorts based on the clinical history participants reported in a screening survey and a study questionnaire. In the prospective study, whole blood, serum and a nasopharyngeal or oropharyngeal swab were collected from each participant by mobile phlebotomists. Participants in the prospective study had the option to provide additional blood draws and questionnaires over an approximately 2-month period. Blood samples from the prospective study were shipped frozen or at room temperature prior to DNA extraction.

This TCR came from a woman in her twenties or thirties with acute COVID-19. The rearranged segments are TRBV19 and TRBJ2-7; the D region possibly corresponds to TRBD2 (6 bases align). The specimen was PBMCs or T cells enriched from blood (not recorded which). The sequence in DNA is TGTGCCAGTAGTCTGCGGGGAGGCGACGAGCAGTACTTC. The resulting protein is CASSLRGGDEQYF.